Listed here are 11 T cell receptor beta chains from one sample, sequenced in a study of blood T cell repertoires in COVID-19. The protocol was immunoSEQ multiplex PCR, while the TCRdb copy is restricted to in-frame clones and leaves out a portion. The profile shows roughly 190,000 clones, around 80% of them singletons. Sequenced material: peripheral blood. These receptors originate from a man aged 50-60 years with active or convalescent COVID-19.

The rearrangement joins TRBV7-2 to TRBJ1-3, with D perhaps TRBD1 (6 bases). Germline-derived CDR1 and CDR2 are SGHTA and FQGNSA. V gave up 5 bases and J gave up 0 bases, with 14 bases separating them. The CDR3 contains 16 residues. CDR3 DNA sequence: TGTGCCAGCAGCGTCCAATCAGGGGCCTCTGGAAACACCATATATTTT. This encodes CASSVQSGASGNTIYF.

The chain links TRBV7-3 to TRBJ2-5, with TRBD2 matching over 10 bases. CDR1 and CDR2 (germline): SGHTA, FQGTGA. Trimming at V came to 3 bases and at J to 4 bases, leaving 5 bases not matched to a gene. The CDR3 covers 15 residues. DNA for the CDR3: TGTGCCAGCAGCTTCAGCGGGAGGGCCGGAGAGACCCAGTACTTC. Protein sequence: CASSFSGRAGETQYF.

The V gene is TRBV10-3, the J gene TRBJ1-4; D call uncertain. Germline V gene lookup returns CDR1 ENHRY and CDR2 SYGVKD. The CDR3 totals 14 residues. V was shortened by 10 bases and J by 0 bases, with 12 bases between the two germline ends. Here the CDR3 reads CASGQFATNEKLFF. The CDR3 nucleotides read TGTGCCAGTGGTCAGTTTGCAACTAATGAAAAACTGTTTTTT.

V and J are TRBV5-1 and TRBJ1-4; D is uncertain. Between the trimmed V and J ends, which lost 4 bases and 5 bases, there was a span of 12 bases. The CDR3 length is 14 residues. Germline lookup yields CDR1 SGHRS and CDR2 YFSETQ. The CDR3 coding sequence is TGCGCCAGCAGCCTAGACGGAATAAATGAAAAACTGTTTTTT. Translation: CASSLDGINEKLFF.

J is TRBJ2-3 and V is TRBV15, with 12 bases identical to TRBD2. The V and J ends lost 2 bases and 4 bases, in that order; junction bases with no gene match: 4. Germline values: CDR1 LNHNV, CDR2 YYDKDF (reference sequence). The CDR3 spans 16 residues. This CDR3 is CATSRRLAGDSDTQYF. DNA for the CDR3: TGTGCCACCAGCAGAAGACTAGCGGGAGACTCAGATACGCAGTATTTT.

V gene TRBV5-1 combines with J gene TRBJ2-7; possibly TRBD1 for D (6 bases). This CDR3 is built from 16 residues. V lost 0 bases and J 6 bases, leaving 19 bases between the germline ends. CDR1 is SGHRS, CDR2 YFSETQ, per germline. The CDR3 reads CASSLDGTYTPGEQYF. The CDR3 DNA follows: TGCGCCAGCAGCTTGGATGGGACATACACGCCGGGCGAGCAGTACTTC.

The gene calls are TRBV6-2 or TRBV6-3 and TRBJ2-7, with D tentatively TRBD2 (5 bases). Trimming removed 4 bases from V and 2 bases from J, with 9 bases in between. This CDR3 region has 13 residues. Germline CDR1 MNHEY, CDR2 SVGEGT. The CDR3 sequence is CASSFFGAYEQYF. Here the CDR3 DNA reads TGTGCCAGCAGTTTTTTCGGGGCCTACGAGCAGTACTTC.

The gene calls are TRBV2 and TRBJ1-1; maybe TRBD1 (6 bases). The germline gives CDR1 SNHLY, CDR2 FYNNEI. CDR3 length: 18 amino acids. V was shortened by 4 bases and J by 1 base, with 22 bases between the two germline ends. The CDR3 sequence: CASSVGQGGGIRNTEAFF. CDR3 bases: TGTGCCAGCAGTGTTGGTCAGGGAGGGGGAATTCGGAACACTGAAGCTTTCTTT. Looking up the rest from reference TRBV2 and TRBJ1-1 gives the full variable domain: EPEVTQTPSHQVTQMGQEVILRCVPISNHLYFYWYRQILGQKVEFLVSFYNNEISEKSEIFDDQFSVERPDGSNFTLKIRSTKLEDSAMYFCASSVGQGGGIRNTEAFFGQGTRLTVV.

The CDR3 nucleotides are TGTGCCAGCAGCTTAGGGACAGGGTTTAGATATGGCTACACCTTC. Translation gives CASSLGTGFRYGYTF. This chain joins TRBV11-2 and TRBJ1-2, with 8 bases aligning to TRBD1. With 1 base clipped from V and 5 bases from J, the junction kept 6 bases outside the gene matches. Germline V gene lookup returns CDR1 SGHAT and CDR2 FQNNGV. The CDR3 extends over 15 amino acids.

The rearrangement joins TRBV6-5 to TRBJ1-1, with a possible D match to TRBD1 (6 bases). Germline assignment: CDR1 MNHEY and CDR2 SVGAGI. The V end lost 5 bases, the J end lost 6 bases, and 16 bases lay between the germline ends. The CDR3 sequence is 14 residues long. The CDR3 here is CASSPGGGVAEAFF. Written as DNA, the CDR3 is TGTGCCAGCAGTCCTGGTGGGGGCGTAGCTGAAGCTTTCTTT.

The genes are TRBV4-3 and TRBJ1-2; TRBD1 agrees at 8 bases. This CDR3 spans 14 amino acids. Germline V gene data show CDR1 as LGHNA and CDR2 as YSLEER. V shed 4 bases, J shed 7 bases, and the junction held 8 bases outside the gene matches. The CDR3 is CASSLSTGEGGYTF. CDR3 nucleotide sequence: TGCGCCAGCAGCCTATCGACAGGGGAGGGTGGCTACACCTTC.